Listed here are 8 T cell receptor beta chains from one sample, sequenced in a study of blood T cell repertoires in COVID-19. Measured with immunoSEQ multiplex PCR; TCRdb has only the in-frame clones, and not every one. The sample yields roughly 250,000 clones, about 88% seen once. Sequenced: peripheral blood. The source is a woman aged 35 to 49 who had recovered from COVID-19.

The chain carries TRBV19 and TRBJ1-5, with unresolved D. CDR1 and CDR2 from the germline V gene are LNHDA and SQIVND (reference sequence). The CDR3 covers 14 residues. V gave up 4 bases and J gave up 4 bases, with 11 bases separating them. CDR3 loop: CASSTVASNQPQHF. CDR3 coding DNA: TGTGCCAGTAGTACGGTCGCCTCTAATCAGCCCCAGCATTTT. The full variable domain, in which reference TRBV19 and TRBJ1-5 provide the parts outside the CDR3, is DGGITQSPKYLFRKEGQNVTLSCEQNLNHDAMYWYRQDPGQGLRLIYYSQIVNDFQKGDIAEGYSVSREKKESFPLTVTSAQKNPTAFYLCASSTVASNQPQHFGDGTRLSIL.

The V and J genes are TRBV15 and TRBJ2-1; TRBD1 is a possible D gene (5 bases). The germline V gene has CDR1 LNHNV and CDR2 YYDKDF (reference sequence). With 0 bases removed from V and 6 bases from J, the gap between germline ends came to 24 bases. The CDR3 spans 19 residues. The CDR3 loop is CATSRDVRSMGKRGNEQFF. CDR3 DNA: TGTGCCACCAGCAGAGATGTCCGATCGATGGGGAAAAGGGGCAATGAGCAGTTCTTC.

The chain has TRBV7-2 and TRBJ2-5; D perhaps matches TRBD1 (7 bases). Trimming shortened V by 6 bases and J by 1 base, and 27 bases separated the two germline ends. The CDR3 totals 19 residues. Germline CDR1 SGHTA, CDR2 FQGNSA. CDR3 coding DNA: TGTGCCAGCAGTCGAAAGTTCTTCACCTCAGGGGGGCCCCAAGAGACCCAGTACTTC. This codes for CASSRKFFTSGGPQETQYF. Looking up the rest from reference TRBV7-2 and TRBJ2-5 gives the full variable domain: GAGVSQSPSNKVTEKGKDVELRCDPISGHTALYWYRQSLGQGLEFLIYFQGNSAPDKSGLPSDRFSAERTGGSVSTLTIQRTQQEDSAVYLCASSRKFFTSGGPQETQYFGPGTRLLVL.

The chain recombines TRBV27 with TRBJ2-7; no firm D call. This CDR3 contains 13 residues. V lost 6 bases and J 7 bases, leaving 16 bases between the germline ends. Germline V gene data show CDR1 as MNHEY and CDR2 as SMNVEV (reference sequence). CDR3 in amino acids: CASRIPRSSEQYF. CDR3 coding DNA: TGTGCCAGCAGGATCCCCAGGTCTTCGGAGCAGTACTTC.

On this clone: Its ends do not fully match the called genes, so a read error is possible. This chain connects TRBV11-3 to TRBJ1-2, with a possible D match to TRBD1 (6 bases). This CDR3 contains 15 residues. Germline lookup yields CDR1 SGHNT and CDR2 YENEEA. The CDR3 nucleotides are TGTGCCAGCAGCATACCCCAGCAAAAGTTCCCAAAACAGGGTTTC. It translates to CASSIPQQKFPKQGF.

CDR3 nucleotide sequence: TGTGCCAGCTCACAGCAACAGGGAAGAGAGACCCAGTACTTC. Its protein product is CASSQQQGRETQYF. The chain carries TRBV18 and TRBJ2-5, with D perhaps matching TRBD1 (6 bases). CDR3 length equals 14 residues. Germline V gene sequence: CDR1 KGHSH, CDR2 LQKENI. Deletions cut 4 bases from V and 4 bases from J, with 13 bases between.

The chain is built from TRBV7-2 and TRBJ2-5; the match to TRBD1 covers 8 bases. Germline-derived CDR1 and CDR2 are SGHTA and FQGNSA. V gave up 5 bases and J gave up 8 bases; unmatched junction bases: 13. CDR3 length: 15 amino acids. The CDR3 reads CASSPRLQGVDTQYF. Written as DNA, the CDR3 is TGTGCCAGCAGCCCCCGTTTACAGGGGGTGGACACCCAGTACTTC.

This chain connects TRBV5-5 to TRBJ2-7; D perhaps matches TRBD1 (6 bases). There are 16 residues in the CDR3. Germline assignment: CDR1 SGHKS and CDR2 YYEKEE (reference sequence). V was pared by 2 bases and J by 3 bases, with 18 bases between. The CDR3 DNA is TGTGCCAGCAGCTTCCCTTCGACGGGACACCTCTACGAGCAGTACTTC. Protein product: CASSFPSTGHLYEQYF.